The following is a TCR beta chain sequence with its context. Antigen specificity is unknown. These data come from a study of cytomegalovirus exposure and HLA in healthy donors. Study details: According to later analysis, the same platform produced the approximately 120 validation and some 680 first-cohort repertoires. The study, taken as a whole, reports: In vitro testing confirmed three CMV-associated chains as specific for CMV antigens. For most TCR sequences rarity was the rule, although some public TCRs occurred in many donors.

Trimming removed 3 bases at V and 2 bases at J, with 7 bases between. The CDR3 spans 13 residues. Per germline, CDR1 MNHEY and CDR2 SMNVEV (reference sequence). Sequencing was performed with immunoSEQ multiplex PCR; in TCRdb, only in-frame clones are kept and a portion is missing. The sample has 200,000 to 250,000 clones; approximately 88% are singletons. The sequencing sample was made of PBMCs. V is TRBV27 and J is TRBJ1-2; D not resolved. The receptor was derived from a woman in her 30s in good health and CMV-seropositive. This CDR3 is CASSFDPNYGYTF. The CDR3 DNA follows: TGTGCCAGCAGTTTTGATCCCAACTATGGCTACACCTTC.